The source of this T cell receptor beta chain is a study of CD8 T cells in ankylosing spondylitis. General observations from the study: Past research had described some motif variants in reactive arthritis synovial fluid and blood. Reported data indicate significant enrichment of disease-linked clones within matched ankylosing spondylitis synovial fluid. A motif of eight or nine highly homologous TCR beta variants was seen as apparently characteristic of ankylosing spondylitis blood.

This clonotype appeared a few times. The antigen remains unidentified. Quantitative molecular-barcoded 5'-RACE generated the TCR beta libraries. TCRdb independently ran MiXCR on the 5' RACE reads; one entry per CDR3 protein. Of tens of thousands of distinct CDR3 sequences listed, 6.2% are singletons. Germline V lookup: CDR1 LGHNA, CDR2 YSLEER. CDR3 size: 17 residues. Trimming took 4 bases from V and 8 from J, leaving 23 bases between them. Sequenced input: synovial fluid, either unsorted or a sorted T cell fraction (not recorded which). The J gene is TRBJ1-4, the V gene TRBV4-3; no clear D gene. The TCR originated in a male donor with ankylosing spondylitis. CDR3 in DNA: TGCGCCAGCAGCCGAAGACGACCCCCCCAGACGGGAGAAAAACTGTTTTTT. Translated: CASSRRRPPQTGEKLFF.